The 6 T cell receptor beta chains in this list originate from one sample, sequenced in a study of kidney transplant recipient with SARS-CoV-2 infection. MiXCR, run by TCRdb on the reads, gives a single entry per CDR3 protein. The table lists roughly 250,000 distinct CDR3 sequences, under 30% of them singletons. The sequencing used a blood sample, collected at baseline and on roughly day 120 from a kidney transplant recipient. These TCRs come from a young adult male patient who had COVID-19 and was a kidney transplant recipient. Some T cells may be supplied by the graft donor.

In this sample, this clonotype turned up a few times. The chain has TRBV7-2 and TRBJ2-1; tentative D call: TRBD2 (5 bases). The CDR3 covers 16 residues. CDR1 and CDR2 from the germline V gene are SGHTA and FQGNSA. V lost 1 base to trimming and J lost 9 bases, with 19 bases between them. This chain's CDR3 is CASSLVLGLARGEQFF. CDR3 DNA: TGTGCCAGCAGCTTAGTACTCGGCCTAGCACGTGGTGAGCAGTTCTTC.

This clonotype was counted at least ten times. The chain combines TRBV29-1 with TRBJ2-1; D uncertain. CDR3 length: 14 residues. Germline V CDR1 and CDR2: SQVTM, ANQGSEA. Trimming took off 6 bases at V and 0 bases at J, with 12 bases between the two ends. The CDR3 loop is CSVTRRLSYNEQFF. CDR3 sequence (DNA): TGCAGCGTGACCCGACGGCTCTCCTACAATGAGCAGTTCTTC.

Ten or more counts support this clonotype. This chain connects TRBV7-2 to TRBJ2-4; 13 bases agree with TRBD2. The germline V gene has CDR1 SGHTA and CDR2 FQGNSA. The trim removed 1 base at V and 8 bases at J, leaving 8 bases unmatched. This CDR3 comprises 17 residues. The CDR3 DNA is TGTGCCAGCAGCTTAGAAACTAGCGGGGGGGCGGGATACATTCAGTACTTC. It translates to CASSLETSGGAGYIQYF.

The sample holds many counts of this clonotype. The rearrangement uses TRBV9 and TRBJ1-2; tentative D call: TRBD1 (5 bases). Germline loops: CDR1 SGDLS, CDR2 YYNGEE. Deletions cut 0 bases from V and 8 bases from J, with 8 bases between. The length of the CDR3 is 12 residues. The CDR3 spells CASSVARDGYTF. The CDR3 DNA sequence: TGTGCCAGCAGCGTAGCTAGGGACGGCTACACCTTC.

This clonotype appeared many times. The chain links TRBV7-1 to TRBJ1-2, with D unclear. TRBV7-1 qualifies as an ORF whose function is uncertain. The CDR3 consists of 17 residues. Trimming removed 4 bases from V and 4 bases from J, with 22 bases in between. This CDR3 is CASSYQAHEGKTYGYTF. Written as DNA, the CDR3 is TGTGCCAGCAGCTATCAGGCTCACGAGGGAAAGACCTATGGCTACACCTTC.

As regards this clonotype: The junction differs from germline at one of its ends, possibly a read error. CDR3 coding DNA: TGTGCCAGCAGCGTCGGGAACACCGGGGAGGTGTTTTTT. Residues: CASSVGNTGEVFF. V gene TRBV6-4 combines with J gene TRBJ2-2; possibly TRBD2 for D (6 bases). There are 13 residues in the CDR3. Germline V gene sequence: CDR1 MRHNA, CDR2 SNTAGT.